This TCR beta chain was sequenced during a study of blood T cell repertoires in COVID-19. Study in general: Samples came from the United States, Italy and Spain, spanning acute and convalescent COVID-19. The cDNA or gDNA used as material had been derived from T cells, B-cell-depleted T cells, or PBMCs.

This CDR3 contains 15 residues. Germline values: CDR1 ENHRY, CDR2 SYGVKD. The junction had 16 bases not matched to a gene; V was cut back by 11 bases and J by 8 bases. Produced via immunoSEQ multiplex PCR; TCRdb's table is partial and in-frame only. The data contain over 250,000 clones, approximately 89% of them singletons. This TCR came from a woman in her fifties or sixties with acute or convalescent COVID-19. The sample was peripheral blood. This chain uses TRBV10-3 with TRBJ1-4; 8 positions agree with TRBD1. The CDR3 DNA reads as TGTGCCGTAGGGGCCCTGGACAGGGAAAGGGAAAAACTGTTTTTT. Protein sequence: CAVGALDREREKLFF.